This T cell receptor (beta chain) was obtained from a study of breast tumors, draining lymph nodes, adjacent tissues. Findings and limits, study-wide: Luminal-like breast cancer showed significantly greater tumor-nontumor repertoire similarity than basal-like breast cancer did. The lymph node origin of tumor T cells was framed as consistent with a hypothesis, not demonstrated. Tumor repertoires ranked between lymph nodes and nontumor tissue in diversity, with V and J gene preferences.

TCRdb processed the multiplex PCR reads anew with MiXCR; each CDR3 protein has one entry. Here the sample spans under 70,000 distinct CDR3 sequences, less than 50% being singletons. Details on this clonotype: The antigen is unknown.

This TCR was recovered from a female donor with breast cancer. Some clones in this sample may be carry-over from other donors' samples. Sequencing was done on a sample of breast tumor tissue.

Here the CDR3 DNA reads TGCGCCAGCAGCGGGGAGCGGGATAGCTCCTACAATGAGCAGTTCTTC. It translates to CASSGERDSSYNEQFF. The V gene is TRBV5-1, the J gene TRBJ2-1, with 7 bases identical to TRBD2. The CDR3 runs to 16 residues. Germline CDR1 is SGHRS and CDR2 is YFSETQ. V lost 4 bases to trimming and J lost 0 bases; unmatched junction nucleotides: 7. The full variable domain, with the rest looked up from reference TRBV5-1 and TRBJ2-1, is KAGVTQTPRYLIKTRGQQVTLSCSPISGHRSVSWYQQTPGQGLQFLFEYFSETQRNKGNFPGRFSGRQFSNSRSEMNVSTLELGDSALYLCASSGERDSSYNEQFFGPGTRLTVL.